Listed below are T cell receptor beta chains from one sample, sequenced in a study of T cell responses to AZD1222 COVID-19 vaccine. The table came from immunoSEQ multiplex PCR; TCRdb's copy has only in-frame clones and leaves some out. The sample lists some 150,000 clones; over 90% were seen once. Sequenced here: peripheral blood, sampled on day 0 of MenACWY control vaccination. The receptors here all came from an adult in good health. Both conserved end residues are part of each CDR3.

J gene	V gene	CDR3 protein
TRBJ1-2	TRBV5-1	CASSLDTGKDGYTF
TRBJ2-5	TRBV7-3	CASSLRAGGIQETQYF
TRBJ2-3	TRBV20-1	CSASGTFTDTQYF
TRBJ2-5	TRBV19	CASSRTRSQETQYF
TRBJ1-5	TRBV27	CASSSQGAWGNQPQHF
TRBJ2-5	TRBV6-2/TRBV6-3	CASSDTGLVQETQYF
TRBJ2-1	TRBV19	CASSTQRPYNEQFF
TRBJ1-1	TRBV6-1	CASSERRGLMNTEAFF
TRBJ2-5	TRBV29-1	CSVASVGQETQYF
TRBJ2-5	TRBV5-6	CASSLAGLGETQYF
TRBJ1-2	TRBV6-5	CASSSLTGNYGYTF
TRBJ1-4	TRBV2	CASSELTGNGEKLFF
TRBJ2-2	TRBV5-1	CASQRTPTNTGELFF
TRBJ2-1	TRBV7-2	CASSLEGGFYGNEQFF
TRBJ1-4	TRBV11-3	CASSKDARSGKLFF
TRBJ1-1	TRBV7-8	CASSLAAGPDTEAFF
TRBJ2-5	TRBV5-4	CASSRSGASETQYF
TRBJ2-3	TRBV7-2	CASSPGLAGGMQYF
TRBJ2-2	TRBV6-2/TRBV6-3	CASSRPNGELFF
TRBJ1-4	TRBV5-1	CASSLEGVAIEKLFF
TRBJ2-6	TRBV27	CASSPMAGANVLTF
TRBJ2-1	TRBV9	CASSVRGGHYNEQFF
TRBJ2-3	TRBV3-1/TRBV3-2	CASSHAGRADTQYF
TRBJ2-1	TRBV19	CASRPDRSSYNEQFF
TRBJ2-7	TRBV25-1	CASSRGWGYEQYF